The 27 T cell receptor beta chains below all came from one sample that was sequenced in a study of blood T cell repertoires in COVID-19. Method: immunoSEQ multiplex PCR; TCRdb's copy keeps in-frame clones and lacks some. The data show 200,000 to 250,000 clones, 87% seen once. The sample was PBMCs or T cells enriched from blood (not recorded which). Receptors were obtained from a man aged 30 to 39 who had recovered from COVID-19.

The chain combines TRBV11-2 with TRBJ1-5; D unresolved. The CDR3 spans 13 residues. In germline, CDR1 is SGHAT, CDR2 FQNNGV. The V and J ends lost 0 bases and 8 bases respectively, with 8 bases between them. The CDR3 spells CASSLDRGEPQHF. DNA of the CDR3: TGTGCCAGCAGCTTAGATCGGGGAGAGCCCCAGCATTTT.

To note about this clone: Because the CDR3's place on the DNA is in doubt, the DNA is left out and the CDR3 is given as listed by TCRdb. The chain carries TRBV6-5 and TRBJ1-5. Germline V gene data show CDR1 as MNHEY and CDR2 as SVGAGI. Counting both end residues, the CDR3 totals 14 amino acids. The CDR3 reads CASSTSEPDQPQHF.

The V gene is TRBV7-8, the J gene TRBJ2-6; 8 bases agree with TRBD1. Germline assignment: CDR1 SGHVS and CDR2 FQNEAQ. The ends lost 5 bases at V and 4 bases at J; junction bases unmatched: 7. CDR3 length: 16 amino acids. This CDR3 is CASSAQGALGANVLTF. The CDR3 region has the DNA TGTGCCAGCAGCGCTCAGGGGGCATTAGGGGCCAACGTCCTGACTTTC.

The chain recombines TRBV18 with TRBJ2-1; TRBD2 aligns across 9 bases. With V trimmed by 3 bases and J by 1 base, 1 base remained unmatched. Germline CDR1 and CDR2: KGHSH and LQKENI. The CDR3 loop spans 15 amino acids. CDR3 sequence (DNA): TGTGCCAGCTCACCGGGACTAGCATCCTACAATGAGCAGTTCTTC. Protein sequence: CASSPGLASYNEQFF.

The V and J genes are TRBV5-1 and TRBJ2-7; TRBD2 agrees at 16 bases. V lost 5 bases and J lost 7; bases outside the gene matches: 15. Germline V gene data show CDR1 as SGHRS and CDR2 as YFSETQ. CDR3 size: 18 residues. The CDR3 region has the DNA TGCGCCAGCAGTCACCCCCCGGGACTAGCGGGAGGGAAGGGAGAGCAGTACTTC. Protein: CASSHPPGLAGGKGEQYF.

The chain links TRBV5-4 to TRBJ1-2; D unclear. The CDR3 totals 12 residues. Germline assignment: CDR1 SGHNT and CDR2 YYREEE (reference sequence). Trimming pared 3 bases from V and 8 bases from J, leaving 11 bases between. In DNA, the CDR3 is TGTGCCAGCAGCTGGTCGGGTAACGGCTACACCTTC. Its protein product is CASSWSGNGYTF.

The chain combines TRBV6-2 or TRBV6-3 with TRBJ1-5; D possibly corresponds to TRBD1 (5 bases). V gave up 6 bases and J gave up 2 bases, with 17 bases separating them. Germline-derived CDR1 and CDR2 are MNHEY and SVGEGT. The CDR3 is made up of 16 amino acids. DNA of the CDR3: TGTGCCAGCAGCAGACCCCAGGCGGGGGGCAATCAGCCCCAGCATTTT. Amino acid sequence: CASSRPQAGGNQPQHF.

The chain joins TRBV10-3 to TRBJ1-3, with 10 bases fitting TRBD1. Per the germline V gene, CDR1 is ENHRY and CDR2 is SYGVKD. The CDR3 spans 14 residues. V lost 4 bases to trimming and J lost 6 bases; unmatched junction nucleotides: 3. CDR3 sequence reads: CAISAGQGKNTIYF. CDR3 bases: TGTGCCATCAGTGCGGGACAGGGGAAAAACACCATATATTTT.

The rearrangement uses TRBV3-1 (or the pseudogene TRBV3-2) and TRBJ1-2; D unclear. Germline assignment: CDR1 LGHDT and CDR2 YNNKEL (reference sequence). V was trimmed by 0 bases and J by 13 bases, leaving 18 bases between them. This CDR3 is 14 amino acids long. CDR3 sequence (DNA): TGTGCCAGCAGCCAAGAAAGGGAGGTGTTCAGGTTCACCTTC. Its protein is CASSQEREVFRFTF.

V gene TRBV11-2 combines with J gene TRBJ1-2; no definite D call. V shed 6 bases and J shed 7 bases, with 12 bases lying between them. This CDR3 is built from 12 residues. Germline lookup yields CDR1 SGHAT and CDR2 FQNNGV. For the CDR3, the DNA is TGTGCCAGCAGACGGTTGATCGGTGGCTACACCTTC. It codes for CASRRLIGGYTF.

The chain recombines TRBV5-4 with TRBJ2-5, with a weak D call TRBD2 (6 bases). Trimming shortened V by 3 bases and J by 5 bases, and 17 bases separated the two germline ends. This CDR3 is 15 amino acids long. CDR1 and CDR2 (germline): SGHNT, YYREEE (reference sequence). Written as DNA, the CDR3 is TGTGCCAGCAGCTCCGGGACGGCGGGGAGGGAGACCCAGTACTTC. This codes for CASSSGTAGRETQYF.

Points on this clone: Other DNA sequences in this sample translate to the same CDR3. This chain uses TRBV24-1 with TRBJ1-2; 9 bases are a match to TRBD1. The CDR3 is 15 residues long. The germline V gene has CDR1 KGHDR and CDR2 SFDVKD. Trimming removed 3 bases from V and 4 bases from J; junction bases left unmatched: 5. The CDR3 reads CATSDPGTGPYGYTF. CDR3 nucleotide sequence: TGTGCCACCAGTGATCCGGGGACAGGGCCCTATGGCTACACCTTC.

The CDR3 reads CASTQNSEAKNIQYF. In nucleotides, the CDR3 is TGTGCCAGCACCCAAAACTCCGAAGCCAAAAACATTCAGTACTTC. V usage is TRBV6-5 and J usage is TRBJ2-4; no reliable D call. The CDR3 totals 15 residues. The germline V gene has CDR1 MNHEY and CDR2 SVGAGI. The ends were cut back, 7 bases at V and 0 bases at J, with 13 bases in the middle.

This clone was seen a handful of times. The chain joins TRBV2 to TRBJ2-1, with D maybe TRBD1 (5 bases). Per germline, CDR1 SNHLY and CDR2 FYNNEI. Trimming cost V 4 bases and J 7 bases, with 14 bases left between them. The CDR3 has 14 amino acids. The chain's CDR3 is CASSASQGRNEQFF. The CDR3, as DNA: TGTGCCAGCAGTGCCAGTCAGGGAAGGAATGAGCAGTTCTTC.

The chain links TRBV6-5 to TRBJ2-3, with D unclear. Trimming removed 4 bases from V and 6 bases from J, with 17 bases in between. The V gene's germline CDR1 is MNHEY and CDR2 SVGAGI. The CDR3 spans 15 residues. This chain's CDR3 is CASSLWAPGGDTQYF. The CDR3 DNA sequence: TGTGCCAGCAGTTTGTGGGCTCCCGGTGGGGATACGCAGTATTTT.

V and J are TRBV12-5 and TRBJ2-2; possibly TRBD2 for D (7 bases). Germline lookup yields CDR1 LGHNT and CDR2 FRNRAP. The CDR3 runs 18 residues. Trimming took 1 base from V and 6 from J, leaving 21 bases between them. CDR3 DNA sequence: TGTGCTAGTGGTTTGGACGTTCGGGGGGCAGTAGTAGCCGGGGAGCTGTTTTTT. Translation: CASGLDVRGAVVAGELFF.

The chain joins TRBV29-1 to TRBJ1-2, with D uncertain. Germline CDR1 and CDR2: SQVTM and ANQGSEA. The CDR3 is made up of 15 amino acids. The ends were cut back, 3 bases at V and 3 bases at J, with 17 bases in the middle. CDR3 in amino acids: CSVDPGNDLHYGYTF. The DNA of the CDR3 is TGCAGCGTTGATCCAGGTAACGACCTCCACTATGGCTACACCTTC.

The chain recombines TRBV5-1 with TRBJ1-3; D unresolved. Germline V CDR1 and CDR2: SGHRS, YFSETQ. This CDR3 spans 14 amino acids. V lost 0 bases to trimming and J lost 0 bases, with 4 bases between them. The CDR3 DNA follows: TGCGCCAGCAGCTTGGGTATCTCTGGAAACACCATATATTTT. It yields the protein CASSLGISGNTIYF. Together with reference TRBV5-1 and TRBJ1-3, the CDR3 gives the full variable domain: KAGVTQTPRYLIKTRGQQVTLSCSPISGHRSVSWYQQTPGQGLQFLFEYFSETQRNKGNFPGRFSGRQFSNSRSEMNVSTLELGDSALYLCASSLGISGNTIYFGEGSWLTVV.

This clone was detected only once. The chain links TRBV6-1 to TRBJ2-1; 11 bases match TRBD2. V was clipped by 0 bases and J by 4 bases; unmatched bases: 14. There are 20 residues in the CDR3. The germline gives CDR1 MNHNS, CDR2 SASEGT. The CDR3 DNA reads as TGTGCCAGCAGTGAAGCCGGGCTAGCGGGGGGCCGAACAATATACAATGAGCAGTTCTTC. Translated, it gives CASSEAGLAGGRTIYNEQFF.

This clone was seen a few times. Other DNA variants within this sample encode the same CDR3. The CDR3, as DNA: TGTGCCAGCAGTTTAGCGCTTTATGGCTACACCTTC. This sequence encodes CASSLALYGYTF. The V call is TRBV28, the J call TRBJ1-2, with D unclear. The V gene lost 2 bases and the J gene lost 5 bases, with 6 bases spanning the gap. The CDR3 contains 12 residues. Germline loops: CDR1 MDHEN, CDR2 SYDVKM.

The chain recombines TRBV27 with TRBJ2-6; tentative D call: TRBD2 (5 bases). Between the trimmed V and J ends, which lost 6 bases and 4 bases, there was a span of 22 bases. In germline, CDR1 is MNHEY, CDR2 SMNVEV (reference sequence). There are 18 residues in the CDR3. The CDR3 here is CASSPAARRSLGANVLTF. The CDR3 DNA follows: TGTGCCAGCAGCCCAGCGGCTCGCCGCTCTCTGGGGGCCAACGTCCTGACTTTC.

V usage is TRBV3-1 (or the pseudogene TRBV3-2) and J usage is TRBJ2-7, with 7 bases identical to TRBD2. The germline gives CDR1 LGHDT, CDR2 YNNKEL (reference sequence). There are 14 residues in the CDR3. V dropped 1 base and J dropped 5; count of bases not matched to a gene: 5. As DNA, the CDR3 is TGTGCCAGCAGCCAAGCATGGCTAGCGGACGAGCAGTACTTC. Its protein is CASSQAWLADEQYF.

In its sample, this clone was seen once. The chain's CDR3 is CASRREGRGIGYTF. The DNA for the CDR3 is TGTGCCAGCAGGCGGGAGGGGCGCGGTATTGGCTACACCTTC. J is TRBJ1-2 and V is TRBV28; the D gene is possibly TRBD1 (5 bases). The CDR3 covers 14 residues. The germline V and J ends were trimmed by 6 bases and 7 bases, with 18 bases remaining between them. The germline V gene has CDR1 MDHEN and CDR2 SYDVKM.

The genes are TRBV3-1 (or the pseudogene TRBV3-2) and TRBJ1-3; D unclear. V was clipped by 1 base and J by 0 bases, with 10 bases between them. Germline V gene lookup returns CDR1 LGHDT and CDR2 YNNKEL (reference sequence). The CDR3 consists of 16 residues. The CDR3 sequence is CASSQGAGSSGNTIYF. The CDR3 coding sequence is TGTGCCAGCAGCCAAGGCGCCGGTAGCTCTGGAAACACCATATATTTT.

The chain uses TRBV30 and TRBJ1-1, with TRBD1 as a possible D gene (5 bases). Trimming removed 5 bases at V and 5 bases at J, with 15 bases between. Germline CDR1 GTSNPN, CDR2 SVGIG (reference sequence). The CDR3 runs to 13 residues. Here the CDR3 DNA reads TGTGCCTGGGACAGTGGAAAATCGACTGAAGCTTTCTTT. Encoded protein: CAWDSGKSTEAFF.

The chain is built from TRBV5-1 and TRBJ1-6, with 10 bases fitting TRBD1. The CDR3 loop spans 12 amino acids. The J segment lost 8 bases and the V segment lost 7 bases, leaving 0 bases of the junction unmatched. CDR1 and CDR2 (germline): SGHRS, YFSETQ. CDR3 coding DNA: TGCGCCAGCGGGACAGGGGATTCACCCCTCCACTTT. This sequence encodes CASGTGDSPLHF.

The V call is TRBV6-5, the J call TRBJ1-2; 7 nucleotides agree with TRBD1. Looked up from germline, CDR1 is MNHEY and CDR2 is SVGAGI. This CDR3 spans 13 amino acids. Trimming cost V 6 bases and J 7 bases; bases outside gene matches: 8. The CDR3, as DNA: TGTGCCAGCAGAGCGCGACAGGGCGGTGGCTACACCTTC. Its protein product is CASRARQGGGYTF.